These 25 T cell receptor beta chains were sequenced from one sample in a study of vaccination and CD4 T cells after COVID-19. The study sequenced cultured CD4+ T cell DNA using the Oncomine TCR Beta short-read assay. Each CDR3 protein gets one entry after TCRdb re-called the PCR reads with MiXCR. Of approximately 12,000 distinct CDR3 sequences in the sample, 30% were seen once. The treatment is: approximately 9-day PBMC culture with coronavirus spike peptide pools or control peptides (ViraFEST assay). For these TCRs, the target antigens are not known. Sequenced: cultured CD4+ T cells from blood. All receptors come from a human donor with COVID-19.

V is TRBV6-5 and J is TRBJ2-7; 7 nucleotides agree with TRBD1. CDR1 and CDR2 (germline): MNHEY, SVGAGI. V trimming: 4 bases; J trimming: 3 bases; junction bases outside the gene matches: 6. The CDR3 spans 14 residues. Written as DNA, the CDR3 is TGTGCCAGCAGTTTCCGCCAGGGGGTCTACGAGCAGTACTTC. Protein product: CASSFRQGVYEQYF.

This sequence joins TRBV2 and TRBJ2-2; 8 nucleotides match TRBD2. Per the germline V gene, CDR1 is SNHLY and CDR2 is FYNNEI. The CDR3 totals 13 residues. The junction had 2 bases not matched to a gene; V was cut back by 6 bases and J by 5 bases. Here the CDR3 DNA reads TGTGCCAGCAGCCCGGGGGGGACCGGGGAGCTGTTTTTT. Protein: CASSPGGTGELFF.

J is TRBJ2-1 and V is TRBV18; D remains ambiguous. The germline V gene encodes CDR1 KGHSH and CDR2 LQKENI. Trimming removed 2 bases at V and 9 bases at J, with 14 bases between. The CDR3 totals 14 residues. As DNA, the CDR3 is TGTGCCAGCTCACCATCCGGCTTTGAAGGTGAGCAGTTCTTC. Residues: CASSPSGFEGEQFF.

This chain uses TRBV7-8 with TRBJ1-4, with D perhaps TRBD1 (5 bases). This CDR3 has 16 amino acids. V lost 4 bases to trimming and J lost 4 bases, with 16 bases between them. Germline V gene lookup returns CDR1 SGHVS and CDR2 FQNEAQ. The CDR3 coding sequence is TGTGCCAGCAGCTCTAGGGAGACAGATCTTAATGAAAAACTGTTTTTT. It yields the protein CASSSRETDLNEKLFF.

The CDR3 loop reads CASSLWQGAYEQYF. In DNA, the CDR3 is TGCGCCAGCAGCTTGTGGCAGGGTGCCTACGAGCAGTACTTC. The chain recombines TRBV5-1 with TRBJ2-7; tentatively, D is TRBD1 (5 bases). Germline V gene sequence: CDR1 SGHRS, CDR2 YFSETQ. This CDR3 is built from 14 residues. With 1 base removed from V and 2 bases from J, the gap between germline ends came to 10 bases.

This clonotype was found a few times. The chain employs TRBV5-4 and TRBJ2-5; 10 bases fit TRBD2. This CDR3 has 15 residues. Germline CDR1 and CDR2: SGHNT and YYREEE (reference sequence). V dropped 0 bases and J dropped 9; count of bases not matched to a gene: 8. The CDR3 loop is CASSLGSSGGRAQYF. The CDR3 DNA is TGTGCCAGCAGCTTGGGGTCTAGCGGGGGCCGAGCCCAGTACTTC.

This clonotype was picked up a small number of times. This chain connects TRBV6-2 or TRBV6-3 to TRBJ1-6, with 7 bases identical to TRBD1. The germline gives CDR1 MNHEY, CDR2 SVGEGT. This CDR3 region has 15 residues. V shed 2 bases and J 6 bases; nucleotides not matched to a gene: 4. The CDR3: CASSYEDRRNSPLHF. The CDR3, as DNA: TGTGCCAGCAGTTACGAGGACAGGCGTAATTCACCCCTCCACTTT.

The genes are TRBV5-6 and TRBJ1-1; possible D gene TRBD1, 5 bases. The germline gives CDR1 SGHDT, CDR2 YYEEEE. Trimming removed 4 bases at V and 4 bases at J, with 11 bases between. The CDR3 has 13 amino acids. This chain's CDR3 is CASSQAGITEAFF. DNA of the CDR3: TGTGCCAGCAGCCAAGCAGGGATCACTGAAGCTTTCTTT.

By its share, this clonotype is medium-sized (0.01 to 0.1%). The chain uses TRBV20-1 and TRBJ1-2; D possibly corresponds to TRBD1 (5 bases). Germline CDR1 reads DFQATT; CDR2 reads SNEGSKA (reference sequence). CDR3 length: 11 amino acids. Here the CDR3 DNA reads TGCAGCTCGGGGGTTAACTATGGCTACACCTTC. This sequence encodes CSSGVNYGYTF.

This chain joins TRBV20-1 and TRBJ2-5, with a weak D call TRBD1 (5 bases). Per the germline V gene, CDR1 is DFQATT and CDR2 is SNEGSKA (reference sequence). Trimming took 6 bases from V and 3 from J, leaving 11 bases between them. This CDR3 has 12 residues. The CDR3 nucleotides read TGCAGTGCCACAAGGGGTGAAGAGACCCAGTACTTC. Translation gives CSATRGEETQYF.

This chain links TRBV7-3 with TRBJ2-6; the match to TRBD1 covers 11 bases. Germline trimming cut 5 bases from V and 4 bases from J; bases unmatched to any gene: 10. CDR1 is SGHTA, CDR2 FQGTGA, per germline. The CDR3 is 18 residues long. CDR3 nucleotide sequence: TGTGCCAGCAGCCAAAACAGGGACAGGGGGTCAGGGGCCAACGTCCTGACTTTC. Protein sequence: CASSQNRDRGSGANVLTF.

This chain uses TRBV19 with TRBJ1-6; 9 bases are shared with TRBD1. Per the germline V gene, CDR1 is LNHDA and CDR2 is SQIVND (reference sequence). CDR3 size: 16 residues. With 5 bases clipped from V and 10 bases from J, the junction kept 12 bases outside the gene matches. DNA for the CDR3: TGTGCCAGTAGTCTCATCCCGGGACAGGGAGACTCACCCCTCCACTTT. Translated: CASSLIPGQGDSPLHF. Using reference TRBV19 and TRBJ1-6 for the parts outside the CDR3, the full variable domain is DGGITQSPKYLFRKEGQNVTLSCEQNLNHDAMYWYRQDPGQGLRLIYYSQIVNDFQKGDIAEGYSVSREKKESFPLTVTSAQKNPTAFYLCASSLIPGQGDSPLHFGNGTRLTVT.

The chain joins TRBV20-1 to TRBJ2-3, with D tentatively TRBD2 (5 bases). V dropped 5 bases and J dropped 0 bases, with 9 bases sitting between them. This CDR3 is built from 13 residues. In germline, CDR1 is DFQATT, CDR2 SNEGSKA (reference sequence). The CDR3 loop reads CSAAGLSTDTQYF. The CDR3 DNA reads as TGCAGTGCTGCCGGACTGAGCACAGATACGCAGTATTTT.

This clonotype was counted once. The chain carries TRBV19 and TRBJ2-5; D might be TRBD2 (5 bases). This CDR3 contains 13 residues. V shed 3 bases and J shed 5 bases, with 10 bases lying between them. The V gene's germline CDR1 is LNHDA and CDR2 SQIVND (reference sequence). As DNA, the CDR3 is TGTGCCAGTAGTATTCCCGGGATCGAGACCCAGTACTTC. It translates to CASSIPGIETQYF.

This clonotype occurred a few times. The rearrangement links TRBV27 to TRBJ2-3; D assignment may be TRBD1 or TRBD2 (7 bases each). The CDR3 extends over 16 amino acids. The V and J ends lost 8 bases and 4 bases respectively, with 22 bases between them. The germline gives CDR1 MNHEY, CDR2 SMNVEV (reference sequence). CDR3 nucleotides: TGTGCCAGCTACCCCCCAGGGGGGGTAATCCCAGATACGCAGTATTTT. Protein product: CASYPPGGVIPDTQYF.

This clonotype was counted between two and nine times. The CDR3 DNA follows: TGTGCCAGCAGTGTAGGGGGGCTTGGAAACACCATATATTTT. It yields the protein CASSVGGLGNTIYF. V and J are TRBV2 and TRBJ1-3; possible D gene TRBD1, 6 bases. Trimming took off 4 bases at V and 3 bases at J, with 10 bases between the two ends. CDR1 is SNHLY and CDR2 is FYNNEI in the germline V gene. The CDR3 has 14 residues.

This sequence joins TRBV25-1 and TRBJ1-4; 8 bases map to TRBD1. The J segment lost 8 bases and the V segment lost 8 bases, leaving 7 bases of the junction unmatched. The CDR3 extends over 13 amino acids. The germline V gene has CDR1 MGHDK and CDR2 SYGVNS. CDR3 DNA sequence: TGTGCCAGCGGAACCGGGACAGGAGAAAAACTGTTTTTT. This codes for CASGTGTGEKLFF. Variable domain in full (rest from reference TRBV25-1 and TRBJ1-4): EADIYQTPRYLVIGTGKKITLECSQTMGHDKMYWYQQDPGMELHLIHYSYGVNSTEKGDLSSESTVSRIRTEHFPLTLESARPSHTSQYLCASGTGTGEKLFFGSGTQLSVL.

The chain couples TRBV12-3 or TRBV12-4 to TRBJ1-1; 7 bases map to TRBD1. Trimming removed 6 bases from V and 8 bases from J; junction bases left unmatched: 12. This CDR3 contains 14 residues. The CDR3 reads CASRTGSVLTEAFF. The CDR3, as DNA: TGTGCCAGCAGGACAGGGTCGGTACTGACGGAAGCTTTCTTT.

The chain is built from TRBV19 and TRBJ2-3; 9 positions agree with TRBD1. The CDR3 runs to 16 residues. Unmatched junction bases numbered 7, after V lost 5 bases and J lost 1 base. The germline CDR1 and CDR2 sequences are LNHDA and SQIVND (reference sequence). The CDR3 nucleotides are TGTGCCAGTAGTGAACCGCGGACAGGGGGCACAGATACGCAGTATTTT. As protein: CASSEPRTGGTDTQYF.

A single count supports this clonotype. This chain connects TRBV20-1 to TRBJ2-7; the match to TRBD2 covers 15 bases. The CDR3 runs to 17 residues. With V trimmed by 2 bases and J by 4 bases, 9 bases remained unmatched. CDR1 is DFQATT and CDR2 is SNEGSKA in the germline V gene (reference sequence). The CDR3: CSARTGTSGGRAYEQYF. DNA for the CDR3: TGCAGTGCTAGAACCGGGACTAGCGGGGGGAGGGCGTACGAGCAGTACTTC.

CDR3 DNA: TGTGCCACCAGAGATGGGGGAAACTATGGCTACACCTTC. It is translated as CATRDGGNYGYTF. The rearrangement links TRBV24-1 to TRBJ1-2, with D perhaps matching TRBD1 (5 bases). The ends were cut back, 7 bases at V and 2 bases at J, with 10 bases in the middle. The CDR3 runs 13 residues. Germline-derived CDR1 and CDR2 are KGHDR and SFDVKD.

This clonotype was picked up a small number of times. This chain connects TRBV7-2 to TRBJ2-7; 13 positions match TRBD2. Germline trimming cut 4 bases from V and 6 bases from J; bases unmatched to any gene: 3. This CDR3 has 14 amino acids. Germline CDR1 reads SGHTA; CDR2 reads FQGNSA. CDR3 sequence (DNA): TGTGCCAGCAGCTCGAGACTAGCGGGGGGCGAGCAGTACTTC. Translating gives CASSSRLAGGEQYF.

V gene TRBV7-2 combines with J gene TRBJ2-3; D gene uncertain. CDR1 and CDR2 from the germline V gene are SGHTA and FQGNSA. This CDR3 comprises 11 residues. Deletions cut 4 bases from V and 5 bases from J, with 4 bases between. The DNA for the CDR3 is TGTGCCAGCAGCTCTCGAGATACGCAGTATTTT. Amino acids: CASSSRDTQYF.

The rearrangement uses TRBV7-2 and TRBJ2-7; either TRBD1 or TRBD2 may fit D (6 bases each). This CDR3 comprises 14 residues. Germline V gene lookup returns CDR1 SGHTA and CDR2 FQGNSA. Trimming cost V 6 bases and J 0 bases, with 12 bases left between them. The CDR3 nucleotides are TGTGCCAGCAGTCGAGGGGGGAGCTCCTACGAGCAGTACTTC. Protein sequence: CASSRGGSSYEQYF. Looking up the rest from reference TRBV7-2 and TRBJ2-7 gives the full variable domain: GAGVSQSPSNKVTEKGKDVELRCDPISGHTALYWYRQSLGQGLEFLIYFQGNSAPDKSGLPSDRFSAERTGGSVSTLTIQRTQQEDSAVYLCASSRGGSSYEQYFGPGTRLTVT.

This clonotype has just a few counts. V gene TRBV28 combines with J gene TRBJ1-5; 9 nucleotides agree with TRBD1. V was pared by 6 bases and J by 1 base, with 1 base of the junction left unmatched. Germline CDR1 and CDR2: MDHEN and SYDVKM. The CDR3 is made up of 14 amino acids. CDR3 in amino acids: CASRTGGSNQPQHF. The DNA of the CDR3 is TGTGCCAGCAGGACAGGGGGGAGCAATCAGCCCCAGCATTTT.